The 2 T cell receptor beta chains given below trace back to one sample, sequenced in a study of blood T cells in healthy people across ages. Then a second PCR, running about 6 to 12 cycles, was carried out with a sample-barcoded 5' primer and a J-beta primer mix. TCRdb independently ran MiXCR on the 5' RACE reads; one entry per CDR3 protein. The sample has about 780,000 distinct CDR3 sequences; less than 80% are singletons. Input material: blood. Receptors originate from a man aged 25-45 years in good health.

The sample holds a few counts of this clonotype. The V and J genes are TRBV28 and TRBJ2-5; 7 bases fit TRBD1. The DNA matches TRBJ2-7 better at its end, which makes the J call doubtful. CDR1 and CDR2 (germline): MDHEN, SYDVKM. The CDR3 is 12 amino acids. CDR3 protein: CASRTGQYEQYF. CDR3 in DNA: TGTGCCAGCAGGACAGGGCAGTACGAGCAGTACTTC.

The chain is built from TRBV10-3 and TRBJ2-1, with D possibly TRBD2 on 6 matching bases. V shed 4 bases and J shed 0 bases, with 10 bases lying between them. The length of the CDR3 is 15 residues. The germline V gene has CDR1 ENHRY and CDR2 SYGVKD. CDR3 nucleotide sequence: TGTGCCATCAGTGTGGGGGGTATCTCCTACAATGAGCAGTTCTTC. Translated: CAISVGGISYNEQFF.